This entry concerns a single T cell receptor (beta chain). Its matching antigen is unknown. The data belong to a study of human thymus T cells. General study findings and limits: Thymic and blood repertoires appeared to display a bias in their usage of V and J genes.

Donation came from healthy Finnish infants having corrective surgery for congenital heart defects. Four of the eight donors gave about 0.45-1 mL blood during surgery. All available leukocytes, rather than a set cell count, yielded the blood DNA. Per germline, CDR1 LNHDA and CDR2 SQIVND (reference sequence). Trimming removed 7 bases at V and 3 bases at J, with 15 bases between. This CDR3 contains 14 residues. Sequencing was performed with immunoSEQ multiplex PCR; in TCRdb, only in-frame clones are kept and a portion is missing. The sample contains under 70,000 clones, nearly 95% of which appear only once.

Source material: blood. The genes are TRBV19 and TRBJ1-2; possible D gene TRBD1, 5 bases. The receptor comes from a boy under two years old with a congenital heart defect but otherwise immunologically healthy. The CDR3 protein is CASTTWGGYYGYTF. CDR3 sequence (DNA): TGTGCCAGTACCACCTGGGGGGGGTACTATGGCTACACCTTC. Together with reference TRBV19 and TRBJ1-2, the CDR3 gives the full variable domain: DGGITQSPKYLFRKEGQNVTLSCEQNLNHDAMYWYRQDPGQGLRLIYYSQIVNDFQKGDIAEGYSVSREKKESFPLTVTSAQKNPTAFYLCASTTWGGYYGYTFGSGTRLTVV.